Following are 27 T cell receptor beta chains from one sample sequenced in a study of glioma-infiltrating T cells. The iRepertoire nested amplicon-rescue multiplex PCR amplified TCR alpha and beta CDR3s from RNA. TCRdb called the multiplex PCR reads again in MiXCR, with one record for every CDR3 protein. The table records some 85,000 distinct CDR3 sequences, 20% to 25% of them present only once. Sequenced material: glioma tissue, nonneoplastic brain tissue, or PBMCs (not recorded which). These receptors were taken from a human donor with low-grade glioma or glioblastoma, undergoing nonglioma brain surgery, or in good health (not recorded which).

This clonotype was recorded many times. This chain links TRBV10-1 with TRBJ2-5; D is unresolved. The germline V and J ends were trimmed by 1 base and 4 bases, with 4 bases remaining between them. Germline-derived CDR1 and CDR2 are WNHNN and SYGVQD (reference sequence). The CDR3 is 12 amino acids. The CDR3 sequence: CASSEYGETQYF. Here the CDR3 DNA reads TGCGCCAGCAGTGAGTATGGAGAGACCCAGTACTTC.

This clonotype was seen ten or more times. The chain is built from TRBV19 and TRBJ1-5; D might be TRBD1 (5 bases). The CDR3 has 15 amino acids. Germline CDR1 is LNHDA and CDR2 is SQIVND (reference sequence). V gave up 0 bases and J gave up 4 bases, with 10 bases separating them. In DNA, the CDR3 is TGTGCCAGTAGTATAGACAGGGAGGGTAATCAGCCCCAGCATTTT. Its translation is CASSIDREGNQPQHF. Variable domain in full (rest from reference TRBV19 and TRBJ1-5): DGGITQSPKYLFRKEGQNVTLSCEQNLNHDAMYWYRQDPGQGLRLIYYSQIVNDFQKGDIAEGYSVSREKKESFPLTVTSAQKNPTAFYLCASSIDREGNQPQHFGDGTRLSIL.

This clonotype has at least ten counts. This chain connects TRBV6-1 to TRBJ2-7; 8 bases align to TRBD1. The CDR3 length is 17 residues. V trimming: 6 bases; J trimming: 4 bases; junction bases outside the gene matches: 17. The germline V gene has CDR1 MNHNS and CDR2 SASEGT. CDR3 sequence: CASSTYPGTGVSYEQYF. The CDR3 nucleotides are TGTGCCAGCAGCACCTATCCCGGGACAGGCGTTTCTTACGAGCAGTACTTC.

This clonotype was counted ten times or more. The chain links TRBV10-2 to TRBJ2-5; weak D call: TRBD2 (6 bases). V lost 4 bases to trimming and J lost 7 bases, with 13 bases between them. The CDR3 has 13 amino acids. The germline V gene encodes CDR1 WSHSY and CDR2 SAAADI. For the CDR3, the DNA is TGCGCCAGCAGTGGGTGGCAGGGAGGGACCCAGTACTTC. It translates to CASSGWQGGTQYF.

For this clonotype: This is likely a read error, given that the CDR3 carries no conserved phenylalanine or tryptophan at its end. The chain carries TRBV12-3 or TRBV12-4 and TRBJ1-2; TRBD1 aligns across 8 bases. V shed 5 bases and J 5 bases; nucleotides not matched to a gene: 10. The CDR3 is 15 residues long. CDR3 DNA sequence: TGTGCCAGCAGTGAACAGGGGGTTGGGAGTTATGGCTACACCATC. This encodes CASSEQGVGSYGYTI.

Ten or more counts support this clonotype. The V gene is TRBV7-9, the J gene TRBJ2-2, with no clear D. The CDR3 extends over 14 amino acids. V lost 3 bases and J 2 bases, leaving 7 bases between the germline ends. Germline CDR1 and CDR2: SEHNR and FQNEAQ (reference sequence). The CDR3, as DNA: TGTGCCAGCAGCTTGGTACATAACACCGGGGAGCTGTTTTTT. Its translation: CASSLVHNTGELFF.

This clonotype was picked up many times. The chain carries TRBV20-1 and TRBJ1-3; 9 bases are a match to TRBD1. The CDR3 contains 14 residues. V trimming: 5 bases; J trimming: 2 bases; junction bases outside the gene matches: 4. The germline CDR1 and CDR2 sequences are DFQATT and SNEGSKA (reference sequence). The CDR3 coding sequence is TGCAGTGCTGTCGACAGGGGGACTGGAAACACCATATATTTT. Translating gives CSAVDRGTGNTIYF.

This clonotype was seen just once. A much larger clone differs by one base, so this may be a read error. The chain combines TRBV15 with TRBJ2-5, with D unresolved. There are 13 residues in the CDR3. Germline V gives CDR1 LNHNV, CDR2 YYDKDF (reference sequence). CDR3: CVTSRDLGETQYF. CDR3 in DNA: TGTGTCACCAGCAGAGATTTGGGAGAGACCCAGTACTTC.

This clonotype appeared a few times. J is TRBJ2-7 and V is TRBV3-1, with TRBD2 matching 7 bases. Germline trimming cut 4 bases from V and 5 bases from J; bases unmatched to any gene: 2. The CDR3 runs to 12 residues. Germline V gene data show CDR1 as LGHDT and CDR2 as YNNKEL (reference sequence). CDR3 loop: CASSLAGHEQYF. CDR3 sequence (DNA): TGTGCCAGCAGCCTAGCGGGCCACGAGCAGTACTTC.

This clonotype showed up many times. V is TRBV19 and J is TRBJ1-5; unclear D gene. CDR1 is LNHDA and CDR2 is SQIVND in the germline V gene (reference sequence). Trimming pared 3 bases from V and 3 bases from J, leaving 9 bases between. The CDR3 is 14 amino acids. The CDR3 protein is CASSIQPSNQPQHF. CDR3 DNA sequence: TGTGCCAGTAGTATCCAGCCTTCCAATCAGCCCCAGCATTTT.

CDR3 amino acids: CASTLEGRNYGYTF. The CDR3 DNA reads as TGTGCCAGCACTCTCGAGGGAAGGAACTATGGCTACACCTTC. V gene TRBV7-9 combines with J gene TRBJ1-2; D is unresolved. The germline gives CDR1 SEHNR, CDR2 FQNEAQ (reference sequence). V gave up 7 bases and J gave up 2 bases, with 14 bases separating them. The CDR3 runs to 14 residues.

The chain combines TRBV5-1 with TRBJ1-3; weak D call: TRBD1 (5 bases). Germline V gives CDR1 SGHRS, CDR2 YFSETQ. The CDR3 loop spans 16 amino acids. Trimming removed 2 bases from V and 1 base from J, with 13 bases in between. The CDR3 nucleotides are TGCGCCAGCAGCTTAAGAGGGGATCTATCTGGAAACACCATATATTTT. Encoded protein: CASSLRGDLSGNTIYF.

This clonotype was seen many times. V usage is TRBV2 and J usage is TRBJ2-3; either TRBD1 or TRBD2 may fit D (6 bases each). The CDR3 loop spans 16 amino acids. Trimming removed 0 bases from V and 0 bases from J, with 10 bases in between. Germline loops: CDR1 SNHLY, CDR2 FYNNEI. CDR3 amino acids: CASSEARGLSTDTQYF. In DNA, the CDR3 is TGTGCCAGCAGTGAAGCCCGGGGGCTAAGCACAGATACGCAGTATTTT.

Ten or more counts support this clonotype. The genes are TRBV25-1 and TRBJ1-2, with D unclear. CDR1 is MGHDK, CDR2 SYGVNS, per germline. The length of the CDR3 is 12 residues. V was trimmed by 2 bases and J by 4 bases, leaving 5 bases between them. This CDR3 reads CASSEATYGYTF. The CDR3 region has the DNA TGTGCCAGCAGTGAAGCTACCTATGGCTACACCTTC.

In regard to this clonotype: This may be a read error, as it is one base from a much larger clone. The chain carries TRBV5-1 and TRBJ1-2, with unresolved D. Germline lookup yields CDR1 SGHRS and CDR2 YFSETQ. There are 14 residues in the CDR3. CDR3 bases: TGCGCCAGCAGCGGCGGACCGAACAGCTATGGCTGCACCTTC. It codes for CASSGGPNSYGCTF.

The chain employs TRBV11-2 and TRBJ2-3, with D maybe TRBD2 (5 bases). Trimming took 1 base from V and 6 from J, leaving 11 bases between them. The germline V gene has CDR1 SGHAT and CDR2 FQNNGV. This CDR3 is built from 14 residues. The CDR3 is CASSLVGLRDTQYF. CDR3 coding DNA: TGTGCCAGCAGCTTAGTTGGACTCCGGGATACGCAGTATTTT.

This clonotype appeared many times. The rearrangement links TRBV20-1 to TRBJ2-6, with D possibly matching TRBD2 (7 bases). V lost 0 bases, J lost 4 bases, and 22 bases lay in between. CDR3 length: 19 residues. Germline V lookup: CDR1 DFQATT, CDR2 SNEGSKA (reference sequence). CDR3 nucleotides: TGCAGTGCTAGAGATACCGGGGGGCAGTATTCTACCGGGGCCAACGTCCTGACTTTC. It codes for CSARDTGGQYSTGANVLTF.

This clonotype was counted at least ten times. This chain uses TRBV6-1 with TRBJ2-7, with D possibly matching TRBD1 (5 bases). V gave up 6 bases and J gave up 3 bases, with 12 bases separating them. CDR1 is MNHNS, CDR2 SASEGT, per germline. This CDR3 contains 13 residues. CDR3: CASRETAVYEQYF. CDR3 coding DNA: TGTGCCAGCAGGGAGACAGCTGTCTACGAGCAGTACTTC.

The rearrangement joins TRBV5-4 to TRBJ2-3; TRBD2 agrees at 7 bases. CDR1 is SGHNT, CDR2 YYREEE, per germline (reference sequence). The CDR3 is 13 amino acids. Trimming cost V 4 bases and J 4 bases; bases outside gene matches: 3. The CDR3 region has the DNA TGTGCCAGCAGCGAAGGACTAGCAGATACGCAGTATTTT. Amino acids: CASSEGLADTQYF. The variable domain in full, completed from reference TRBV5-4 and TRBJ2-3, reads ETGVTQSPTHLIKTRGQQVTLRCSSQSGHNTVSWYQQALGQGPQFIFQYYREEENGRGNFPPRFSGLQFPNYSSELNVNALELDDSALYLCASSEGLADTQYFGPGTRLTVL.

A few counts support this clonotype. The chain uses TRBV11-3 and TRBJ2-3; 12 nucleotides agree with TRBD2. Per the germline V gene, CDR1 is SGHNT and CDR2 is YENEEA. V lost 4 bases to trimming and J lost 2 bases; unmatched junction nucleotides: 4. This CDR3 spans 16 amino acids. CDR3 sequence reads: CASSSGLAGTTDTQYF. CDR3 sequence (DNA): TGTGCCAGCAGCTCCGGACTAGCGGGGACCACAGATACGCAGTATTTT.

This clonotype was detected ten times or more. The chain has TRBV2 and TRBJ1-2; no definite D call. Trimming pared 0 bases from V and 2 bases from J, leaving 7 bases between. This CDR3 spans 14 amino acids. From germline, CDR1 is SNHLY and CDR2 FYNNEI. CDR3 sequence (DNA): TGTGCCAGCAGTGAAGCGCGTCAGAACTATGGCTACACCTTC. Translating it yields CASSEARQNYGYTF.

Comment on this clonotype: This clone may be a read error of a much larger clone one base away. V and J are TRBV7-2 and TRBJ1-5; no reliable D call. Per germline, CDR1 SGHTA and CDR2 FQGNSA. This CDR3 comprises 15 residues. As DNA, the CDR3 is TGTGCCAGCAGCTTAGTTGGCGGAAGCAATGAGCCCCAGCATTTT. The encoded protein is CASSLVGGSNEPQHF. The whole variable domain, remainder taken from reference TRBV7-2 and TRBJ1-5, is GAGVSQSPSNKVTEKGKDVELRCDPISGHTALYWYRQSLGQGLEFLIYFQGNSAPDKSGLPSDRFSAERTGGSVSTLTIQRTQQEDSAVYLCASSLVGGSNEPQHFGDGTRLSIL.

The V call is TRBV18, the J call TRBJ2-5, with D perhaps matching TRBD1 or TRBD2 (5 bases each). This CDR3 region has 15 residues. V lost 3 bases and J lost 2, with 13 bases in between. The germline CDR1 and CDR2 sequences are KGHSH and LQKENI. The CDR3 sequence is CASSPFTGRQETQYF. In nucleotides, the CDR3 is TGTGCCAGCTCACCGTTTACGGGACGACAAGAGACCCAGTACTTC.

This clonotype was observed at least ten times. The genes are TRBV10-1 and TRBJ2-3, with D perhaps TRBD2 (5 bases). Trimming shortened V by 2 bases and J by 2 bases, and 8 bases separated the two germline ends. The CDR3 is made up of 14 amino acids. In germline, CDR1 is WNHNN, CDR2 SYGVQD (reference sequence). CDR3: CASSESGVTDTQYF. The DNA of the CDR3 is TGCGCCAGCAGTGAGAGCGGAGTCACAGATACGCAGTATTTT.

This clonotype was picked up many times. The gene calls are TRBV4-1 and TRBJ2-5, with 10 bases aligning to TRBD2. CDR3 size: 16 residues. V lost 3 bases to trimming and J lost 2 bases; unmatched junction nucleotides: 6. Looked up from germline, CDR1 is MGHRA and CDR2 is YSYEKL. Written as DNA, the CDR3 is TGCGCCAGCAGCCACTCAGCGGGAGGGATACAAGAGACCCAGTACTTC. As protein: CASSHSAGGIQETQYF.

The V call is TRBV12-3 or TRBV12-4, the J call TRBJ2-1, with 9 bases identical to TRBD2. The ends lost 9 bases at V and 8 bases at J; junction bases unmatched: 5. The CDR3 contains 12 residues. CDR3 amino acids: CARSTSGYEQFF. The DNA of the CDR3 is TGTGCCAGAAGTACTAGCGGGTATGAGCAGTTCTTC.

The V gene is TRBV6-5, the J gene TRBJ2-1, with TRBD2 identical over 12 bases. The germline V gene has CDR1 MNHEY and CDR2 SVGAGI. With 6 bases clipped from V and 2 bases from J, the junction kept 8 bases outside the gene matches. The CDR3 is made up of 17 amino acids. The CDR3 DNA reads TGTGCCAGCAGCCCCTTGACTAGCGGGAGTACCTACAATGAGCAGTTCTTC. Encoded protein: CASSPLTSGSTYNEQFF.